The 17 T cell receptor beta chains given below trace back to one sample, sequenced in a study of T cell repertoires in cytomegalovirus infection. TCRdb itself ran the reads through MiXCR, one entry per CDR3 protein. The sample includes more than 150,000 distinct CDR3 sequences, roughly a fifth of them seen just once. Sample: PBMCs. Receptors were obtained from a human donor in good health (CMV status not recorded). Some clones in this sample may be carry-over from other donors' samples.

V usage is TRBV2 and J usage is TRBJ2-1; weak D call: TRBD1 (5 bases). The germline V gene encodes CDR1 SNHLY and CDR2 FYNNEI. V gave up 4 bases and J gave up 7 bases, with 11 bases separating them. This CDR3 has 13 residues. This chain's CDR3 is CASSVWSGNEQFF. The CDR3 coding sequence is TGTGCCAGCAGTGTTTGGTCAGGGAATGAGCAGTTCTTC.

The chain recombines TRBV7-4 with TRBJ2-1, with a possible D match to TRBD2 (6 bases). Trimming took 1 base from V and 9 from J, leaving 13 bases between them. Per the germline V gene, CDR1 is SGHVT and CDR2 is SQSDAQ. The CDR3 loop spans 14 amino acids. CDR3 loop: CASSLVADSGEQFF. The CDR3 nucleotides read TGTGCCAGCAGCTTAGTAGCGGACTCGGGTGAGCAGTTCTTC.

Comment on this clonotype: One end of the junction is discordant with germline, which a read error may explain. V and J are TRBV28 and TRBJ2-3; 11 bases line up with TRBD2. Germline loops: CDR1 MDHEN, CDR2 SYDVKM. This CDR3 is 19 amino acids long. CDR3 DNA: TGTGCCAGCAGCTTATCCCCCCCCGGTAGCGGGAGGGGCACAGATACGCAGTATTTT. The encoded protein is CASSLSPPGSGRGTDTQYF.

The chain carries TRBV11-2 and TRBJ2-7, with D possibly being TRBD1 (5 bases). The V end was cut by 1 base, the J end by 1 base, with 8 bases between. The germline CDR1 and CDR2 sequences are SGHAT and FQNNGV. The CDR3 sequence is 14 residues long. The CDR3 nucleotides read TGTGCCAGCAGCTTAGTGACAGTTTCCTACGAGCAGTACTTC. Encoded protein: CASSLVTVSYEQYF.

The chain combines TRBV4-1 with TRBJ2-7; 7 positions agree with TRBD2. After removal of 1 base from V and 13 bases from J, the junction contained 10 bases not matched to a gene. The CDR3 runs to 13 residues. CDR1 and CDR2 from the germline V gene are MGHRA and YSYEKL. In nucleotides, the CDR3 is TGCGCCAGCAGCCAAGGTCTTGCGGGAGAGGCATACTTC. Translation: CASSQGLAGEAYF.

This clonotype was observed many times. The DNA for the CDR3 is TGTGCCAGCAGCTTTAGACAGGATGAGTACTTC. Its protein is CASSFRQDEYF. This rearrangement joins TRBV7-4 to TRBJ2-7; weak D call: TRBD1 (6 bases). Deletions cut 3 bases from V and 11 bases from J, with 11 bases between. Looked up from germline, CDR1 is SGHVT and CDR2 is SQSDAQ. The CDR3 consists of 11 residues.

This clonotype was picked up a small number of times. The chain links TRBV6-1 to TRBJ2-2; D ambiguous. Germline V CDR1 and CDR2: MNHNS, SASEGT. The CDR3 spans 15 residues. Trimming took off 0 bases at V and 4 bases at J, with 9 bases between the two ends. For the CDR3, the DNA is TGTGCCAGCAGTGAAGCGCAGGCAGTCACCGGGGAGCTGTTTTTT. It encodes CASSEAQAVTGELFF.

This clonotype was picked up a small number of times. This chain's CDR3 is CASSIQGHEQFF. The CDR3 DNA follows: TGTGCCAGTAGTATTCAGGGGCATGAGCAGTTCTTC. The chain couples TRBV19 to TRBJ2-1, with D perhaps matching TRBD1 (6 bases). The germline CDR1 and CDR2 sequences are LNHDA and SQIVND (reference sequence). Trimming cost V 3 bases and J 8 bases, with 8 bases left between them. The CDR3 spans 12 residues.

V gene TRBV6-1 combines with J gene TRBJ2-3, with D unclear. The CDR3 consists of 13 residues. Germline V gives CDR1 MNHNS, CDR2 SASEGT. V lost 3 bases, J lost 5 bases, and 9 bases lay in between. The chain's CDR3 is CASSDLHRDTQYF. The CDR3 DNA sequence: TGTGCCAGCAGTGACCTACATCGAGATACGCAGTATTTT.

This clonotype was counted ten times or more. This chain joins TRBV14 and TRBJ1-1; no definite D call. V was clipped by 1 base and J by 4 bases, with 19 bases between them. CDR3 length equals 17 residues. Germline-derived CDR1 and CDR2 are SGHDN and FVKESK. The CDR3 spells CASSQGGRRGSGTEAFF. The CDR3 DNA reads TGTGCCAGCAGCCAAGGTGGCCGACGTGGTTCGGGCACTGAAGCTTTCTTT.

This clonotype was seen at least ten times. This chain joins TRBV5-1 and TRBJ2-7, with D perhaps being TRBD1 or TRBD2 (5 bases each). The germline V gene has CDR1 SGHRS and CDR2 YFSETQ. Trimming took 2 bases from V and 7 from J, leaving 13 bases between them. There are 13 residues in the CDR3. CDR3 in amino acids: CASSFDGWGEQYF. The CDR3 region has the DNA TGCGCCAGCAGCTTCGACGGTTGGGGGGAGCAGTACTTC.

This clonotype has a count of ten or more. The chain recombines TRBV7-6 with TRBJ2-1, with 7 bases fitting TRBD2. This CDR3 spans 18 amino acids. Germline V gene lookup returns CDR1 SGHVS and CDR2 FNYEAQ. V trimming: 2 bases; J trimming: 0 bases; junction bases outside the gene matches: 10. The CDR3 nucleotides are TGTGCCAGCAGCTTACTTAGGGGCCAGCGGGGCTCCTACAATGAGCAGTTCTTC. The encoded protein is CASSLLRGQRGSYNEQFF.

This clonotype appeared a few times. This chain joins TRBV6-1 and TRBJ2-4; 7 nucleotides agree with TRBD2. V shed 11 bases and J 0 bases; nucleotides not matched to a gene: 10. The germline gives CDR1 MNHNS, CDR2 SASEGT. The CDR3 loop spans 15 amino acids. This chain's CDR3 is CAGTSDSVAKNIQYF. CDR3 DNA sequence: TGTGCCGGAACTAGCGACTCGGTAGCCAAAAACATTCAGTACTTC.

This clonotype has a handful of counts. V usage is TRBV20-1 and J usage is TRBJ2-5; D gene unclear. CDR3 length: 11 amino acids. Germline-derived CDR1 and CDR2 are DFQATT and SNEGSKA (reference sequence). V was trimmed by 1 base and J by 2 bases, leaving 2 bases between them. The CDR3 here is CSARAQETQYF. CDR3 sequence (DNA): TGCAGTGCTAGAGCGCAAGAGACCCAGTACTTC.

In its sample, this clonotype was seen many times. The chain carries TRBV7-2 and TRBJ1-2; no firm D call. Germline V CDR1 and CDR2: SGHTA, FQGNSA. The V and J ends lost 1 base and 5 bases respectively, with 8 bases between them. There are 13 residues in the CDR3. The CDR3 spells CASSLDRTYGYTF. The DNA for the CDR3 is TGTGCCAGCAGCTTAGACCGTACTTATGGCTACACCTTC.

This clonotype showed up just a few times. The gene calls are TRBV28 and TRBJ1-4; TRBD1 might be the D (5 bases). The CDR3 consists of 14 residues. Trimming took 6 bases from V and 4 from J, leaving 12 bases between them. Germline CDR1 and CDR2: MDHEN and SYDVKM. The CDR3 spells CASSPTAYNEKLFF. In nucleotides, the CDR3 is TGTGCCAGCAGCCCGACAGCTTATAATGAAAAACTGTTTTTT.

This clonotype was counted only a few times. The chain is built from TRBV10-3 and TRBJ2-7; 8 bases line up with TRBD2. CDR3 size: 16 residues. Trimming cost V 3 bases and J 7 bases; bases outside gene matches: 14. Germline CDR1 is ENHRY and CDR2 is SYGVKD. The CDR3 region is CAISEVESGSSGEQYF. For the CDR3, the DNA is TGTGCCATCAGTGAAGTGGAAAGCGGGAGTTCGGGGGAGCAGTACTTC.